The 21 T cell receptor beta chains listed next were all sequenced from one sample in a study of T-cell reconstitution after alpha-beta-depleted transplantation in children (dated by TCRdb to 2015 to 2016). Library preparation used PCR. Sequenced on an Illumina HiSeq 2500. Molecular barcoding was employed in the preparation of TCR libraries, with unique molecular identifiers being used to normalize TCRbeta repertoire quantification. Starting from the raw public reads, TCRdb applied fastp trimming at Q25, assembled clones with MiXCR and retained in-frame beta chains. Each entry is one CDR3 protein sequence, shown with its most common DNA and genes. Present in this sample are over 85,000 distinct CDR3 sequences, approximately 5.4% of which were seen just once. The ten top clones hold about 6% of the sample. What this sample's time point label stands for: day 60 (about 2 months) after transplantation. The label giving this sample's treatment or condition can be read as: allogeneic hematopoietic cell transplantation with graft depleted of TCRalphabeta T cells and CD19 B cells.

Sequenced here: PBMCs, mostly from graft donor cells, sampled 60 days after TCRalphabeta/CD19-depleted stem cell transplant. These receptors were collected from a female patient aged 2-15 years who had a stem cell transplant for Fanconi anemia, so the T cells may come from the graft donor.

This clonotype was counted ten times or more. The CDR3 nucleotides are TGCAGCGTTCGGGGGACAGGAAGCTCCTACGAGCAGTACTTC. Translation: CSVRGTGSSYEQYF. This chain connects TRBV29-1 to TRBJ2-7, with 8 bases identical to TRBD1. CDR3 length: 14 amino acids. The germline V gene encodes CDR1 SQVTM and CDR2 ANQGSEA. Trimming at V came to 5 bases and at J to 0 bases, leaving 6 bases not matched to a gene.

This rearrangement joins TRBV2 to TRBJ1-5; TRBD1 aligns across 12 bases. This CDR3 is 18 amino acids long. V dropped 6 bases and J dropped 2; count of bases not matched to a gene: 11. Germline-derived CDR1 and CDR2 are SNHLY and FYNNEI. CDR3 coding DNA: TGTGCCAGCAGCCCCCGGGACAGGGGGCGCCGGGGCAATCAGCCCCAGCATTTT. Amino acids: CASSPRDRGRRGNQPQHF. The full variable domain, its missing parts supplied by reference TRBV2 and TRBJ1-5, is EPEVTQTPSHQVTQMGQEVILRCVPISNHLYFYWYRQILGQKVEFLVSFYNNEISEKSEIFDDQFSVERPDGSNFTLKIRSTKLEDSAMYFCASSPRDRGRRGNQPQHFGDGTRLSIL.

This chain connects TRBV20-1 to TRBJ2-3; no reliable D call. Germline V gene data show CDR1 as DFQATT and CDR2 as SNEGSKA (reference sequence). This CDR3 has 13 amino acids. Deletions cut 3 bases from V and 2 bases from J, with 9 bases between. CDR3 nucleotide sequence: TGCAGTGCTAGTAATAGTTTCACAGATACGCAGTATTTT. Translation gives CSASNSFTDTQYF.

This clonotype was detected ten times or more. V is TRBV5-1 and J is TRBJ1-1; tentatively, D is TRBD1 (6 bases). V was cut by 2 bases and J by 3 bases, with 11 bases left in between. This CDR3 is built from 14 residues. Germline-derived CDR1 and CDR2 are SGHRS and YFSETQ. The CDR3 region is CASSLQGGYTEAFF. For the CDR3, the DNA is TGCGCCAGCAGCTTACAGGGCGGGTACACTGAAGCTTTCTTT.

V is TRBV18 and J is TRBJ2-5; TRBD1 might be the D (6 bases). The CDR3 is 14 amino acids. The ends were cut back, 3 bases at V and 3 bases at J, with 11 bases in the middle. Germline V gene lookup returns CDR1 KGHSH and CDR2 LQKENI. This CDR3 is CASSPFRGEETQYF. In DNA form, the CDR3 reads TGTGCCAGCTCACCCTTCAGGGGTGAAGAGACCCAGTACTTC.

The chain has TRBV3-1 and TRBJ1-1; TRBD1 might be the D (5 bases). The CDR3 has 15 residues. Germline values: CDR1 LGHDT, CDR2 YNNKEL (reference sequence). Trimming stripped 4 bases from V and 1 base from J, with 13 bases between. DNA for the CDR3: TGTGCCAGCAGCCCTCGCACAGGACGGAACACTGAAGCTTTCTTT. This encodes CASSPRTGRNTEAFF. The full variable domain, its missing parts supplied by reference TRBV3-1 and TRBJ1-1, is DTAVSQTPKYLVTQMGNDKSIKCEQNLGHDTMYWYKQDSKKFLKIMFSYNNKELIINETVPNRFSPKSPDKAHLNLHINSLELGDSAVYFCASSPRTGRNTEAFFGQGTRLTVV.

This clonotype came up many times. This chain connects TRBV3-1 to TRBJ2-1; D is unresolved. V dropped 0 bases and J dropped 4 bases, with 25 bases sitting between them. Germline CDR1 reads LGHDT; CDR2 reads YNNKEL (reference sequence). The CDR3 spans 20 residues. The CDR3 DNA reads TGTGCCAGCAGCCAAGAACGTGGTGCGGTGCACTTCAATTCGTACAATGAGCAGTTCTTC. This codes for CASSQERGAVHFNSYNEQFF.

This clonotype was recorded many times. This chain joins TRBV7-9 and TRBJ2-5; weak D call: TRBD1 (6 bases). The CDR3 sequence is 12 residues long. Germline CDR1 reads SEHNR; CDR2 reads FQNEAQ (reference sequence). With 8 bases removed from V and 0 bases from J, the gap between germline ends came to 7 bases. CDR3 sequence reads: CASGDNQETQYF. The CDR3 nucleotides are TGTGCCAGCGGGGACAACCAAGAGACCCAGTACTTC. Full variable domain (remainder filled in from reference TRBV7-9 and TRBJ2-5): DTGVSQNPRHKITKRGQNVTFRCDPISEHNRLYWYRQTLGQGPEFLTYFQNEAQLEKSRLLSDRFSAERPKGSFSTLEIQRTEQGDSAMYLCASGDNQETQYFGPGTRLLVL.

This clonotype showed up many times. The genes are TRBV11-1 and TRBJ2-3, with 7 bases aligning to TRBD1. Looked up from germline, CDR1 is SGHAT and CDR2 is FQDESV (reference sequence). V gave up 3 bases and J gave up 6 bases; unmatched junction bases: 33. The CDR3 sequence is 23 residues long. For the CDR3, the DNA is TGTGCCAGCAGCTTTAGGCTCTCTCCAGGCGCGAGGCGCTACAGGGGCGATCTCGATACGCAGTATTTT. This sequence encodes CASSFRLSPGARRYRGDLDTQYF.

There are a few counts of this clonotype. V and J are TRBV28 and TRBJ1-5, with TRBD1 identical over 9 bases. The V gene end was trimmed by 4 bases and the J gene end by 4 bases; junction bases not matched to a gene: 8. Germline values: CDR1 MDHEN, CDR2 SYDVKM. The CDR3 loop spans 16 amino acids. The CDR3 reads CASSSNDRGGNQPQHF. The DNA for the CDR3 is TGTGCCAGCAGTTCAAACGACAGGGGGGGGAATCAGCCCCAGCATTTT.

The sample holds many counts of this clonotype. The chain combines TRBV15 with TRBJ1-3, with D possibly being TRBD1 (5 bases). Germline values: CDR1 LNHNV, CDR2 YYDKDF (reference sequence). The CDR3 spans 12 residues. The V end was cut by 7 bases, the J end by 4 bases, with 8 bases between. CDR3 residues: CATTRTGNTIYF. CDR3 coding DNA: TGTGCCACCACCCGGACAGGAAACACCATATATTTT.

This clonotype was seen only a few times. This chain uses TRBV25-1 with TRBJ2-3; D perhaps matches TRBD2 (6 bases). The CDR3 sequence is 21 residues long. With 0 bases removed from V and 4 bases from J, the gap between germline ends came to 29 bases. Looked up from germline, CDR1 is MGHDK and CDR2 is SYGVNS. This CDR3 is CASSEYLNVAGLHLTADTQYF. The DNA for the CDR3 is TGTGCCAGCAGTGAATACCTCAATGTCGCGGGACTCCACCTCACGGCAGATACGCAGTATTTT.

This clonotype was recorded many times. The junction differs from germline at one of its ends, possibly a read error. The rearrangement links TRBV12-3 or TRBV12-4 to TRBJ2-6; D not certain. This CDR3 has 19 residues. CDR3 residues: CASSLVTVPKGSRANVLTF. DNA for the CDR3: TGTGCCAGCAGTTTAGTAACAGTCCCCAAGGGCTCTAGGGCCAACGTCCTGACTTTC.

This sequence joins TRBV18 and TRBJ1-4; D not certain. V lost 1 base and J 0 bases, leaving 6 bases between the germline ends. This CDR3 region has 15 residues. Germline V CDR1 and CDR2: KGHSH, LQKENI. The CDR3 protein is CASSPRPATNEKLFF. The DNA for the CDR3 is TGTGCCAGCTCACCACGACCCGCAACTAATGAAAAACTGTTTTTT.

In its sample, this clonotype was seen many times. The rearrangement joins TRBV12-3 or TRBV12-4 to TRBJ2-7, with a tentative D call TRBD2 (5 bases). Trimming shortened V by 8 bases and J by 1 base, and 12 bases separated the two germline ends. The CDR3 is made up of 13 amino acids. The CDR3 here is CASRLAASYEQYF. In DNA form, the CDR3 reads TGTGCCAGCCGGCTAGCCGCATCCTACGAGCAGTACTTC.

This clonotype was seen a few times. J is TRBJ2-7 and V is TRBV25-1; the D is unclear. There are 17 residues in the CDR3. Trimming stripped 0 bases from V and 0 bases from J, with 15 bases between. Germline CDR1 reads MGHDK; CDR2 reads SYGVNS. CDR3: CASSEYRDIKSSYEQYF. The DNA of the CDR3 is TGTGCCAGCAGTGAATATAGGGATATAAAGAGCTCCTACGAGCAGTACTTC.

Many counts were recorded for this clonotype. The V and J genes are TRBV15 and TRBJ2-3; D is ambiguous. The CDR3 has 13 residues. Germline lookup yields CDR1 LNHNV and CDR2 YYDKDF (reference sequence). Trimming pared 7 bases from V and 2 bases from J, leaving 10 bases between. The CDR3 region has the DNA TGTGCCACCAACCGGCACCTCACAGATACGCAGTATTTT. Its translation is CATNRHLTDTQYF. Full variable domain (rest looked up from reference TRBV15 and TRBJ2-3): DAMVIQNPRYQVTQFGKPVTLSCSQTLNHNVMYWYQQKSSQAPKLLFHYYDKDFNNEADTPDNFQSRRPNTSFCFLDIRSPGLGDTAMYLCATNRHLTDTQYFGPGTRLTVL.

This clonotype was detected many times. J is TRBJ2-5 and V is TRBV28, with 10 bases fitting TRBD2. The CDR3 runs 15 residues. Germline V gene data show CDR1 as MDHEN and CDR2 as SYDVKM. V trimming: 7 bases; J trimming: 5 bases; junction bases outside the gene matches: 10. The chain's CDR3 is CASKAGGIWTETQYF. The DNA of the CDR3 is TGTGCCAGCAAAGCGGGGGGGATCTGGACGGAGACCCAGTACTTC.

This clonotype has a count of ten or more. The chain combines TRBV28 with TRBJ2-7; D could derive from TRBD1 or TRBD2 (5 bases each). With 4 bases removed from V and 1 base from J, the gap between germline ends came to 14 bases. CDR3 size: 15 residues. CDR1 and CDR2 (germline): MDHEN, SYDVKM. The CDR3 reads CASSSPGTRSYEQYF. Written as DNA, the CDR3 is TGTGCCAGCAGTTCTCCCGGGACGCGTTCCTACGAGCAGTACTTC.

This clonotype was observed many times. J is TRBJ2-1 and V is TRBV4-1; 7 bases match TRBD1. CDR1 is MGHRA, CDR2 YSYEKL, per germline. Trimming at V came to 4 bases and at J to 4 bases, leaving 7 bases not matched to a gene. The CDR3 is 15 amino acids. CDR3 DNA sequence: TGCGCCAGCAGCCCCGACAGGGCTCCTTACAATGAGCAGTTCTTC. Translation gives CASSPDRAPYNEQFF.

This clonotype was detected many times. The V call is TRBV10-3, the J call TRBJ2-2; 7 nucleotides agree with TRBD2. The CDR3 consists of 14 residues. Germline-derived CDR1 and CDR2 are ENHRY and SYGVKD. V dropped 8 bases and J dropped 1; count of bases not matched to a gene: 4. CDR3 sequence: CAIGRGGNTGELFF. The CDR3 nucleotides are TGTGCCATCGGGCGCGGGGGGAACACCGGGGAGCTGTTTTTT.